These 21 T cell receptor beta chains share one sample of origin, sequenced in a study of CD8 T cells in Susac syndrome. The authors reverse transcribed roughly 0.5 to 1 ug RNA with random hexamers. TCRdb re-called the immunoSEQ multiplex PCR reads with MiXCR, one entry per CDR3 protein. Of a few hundred thousand distinct CDR3 sequences listed, about 96% are singletons. The specimen sequenced was CD4+ T cells from PBMCs. Receptor source: a human donor with multiple sclerosis.

The chain carries TRBV7-3 and TRBJ2-1; D remains ambiguous. V shed 4 bases and J shed 9 bases, with 19 bases lying between them. Germline CDR1 SGHTA, CDR2 FQGTGA. The CDR3 totals 15 residues. The CDR3 DNA is TGTGCCAGCAGCTCCCGCGGCGGTCCGATAGGTGAGCAGTTCTTC. This gives the protein CASSSRGGPIGEQFF. The full variable domain, completed using reference TRBV7-3 and TRBJ2-1, is GAGVSQTPSNKVTEKGKYVELRCDPISGHTALYWYRQSLGQGPEFLIYFQGTGAADDSGLPNDRFFAVRPEGSVSTLKIQRTERGDSAVYLCASSSRGGPIGEQFFGPGTRLTVL.

This rearrangement joins TRBV29-1 to TRBJ2-3; 7 bases fit TRBD1. V gave up 5 bases and J gave up 3 bases; unmatched junction bases: 8. The CDR3 spans 14 residues. The germline V gene has CDR1 SQVTM and CDR2 ANQGSEA. The CDR3 protein is CSVSYRGKTDTQYF. The CDR3 coding sequence is TGCAGCGTTTCTTACAGGGGAAAGACAGATACGCAGTATTTT.

This sequence joins TRBV7-9 and TRBJ1-1; 7 bases are a match to TRBD1. The trim removed 4 bases at V and 10 bases at J, leaving 9 bases unmatched. Germline CDR1 SEHNR, CDR2 FQNEAQ (reference sequence). CDR3 size: 13 residues. CDR3 DNA sequence: TGTGCCAGCAGCTCCGACAGGGCTCTCGGAGCTTTCTTT. Translating gives CASSSDRALGAFF.

The chain carries TRBV27 and TRBJ1-1, with 10 bases aligning to TRBD1. Germline V gene lookup returns CDR1 MNHEY and CDR2 SMNVEV (reference sequence). CDR3 size: 13 residues. The V segment lost 5 bases and the J segment 7 bases; nucleotides outside the gene matches: 4. The CDR3 protein is CASSRRTGGEAFF. DNA for the CDR3: TGTGCCAGCAGTCGGAGGACAGGGGGTGAAGCTTTCTTT.

This clonotype was found once. J is TRBJ1-2 and V is TRBV5-1; 7 bases agree with TRBD1. This CDR3 contains 15 residues. Trimming at V came to 0 bases and at J to 4 bases, leaving 6 bases not matched to a gene. Germline lookup yields CDR1 SGHRS and CDR2 YFSETQ. In nucleotides, the CDR3 is TGCGCCAGCAGCTTGGATCAAGGGGGCAGCTATGGCTACACCTTC. As protein: CASSLDQGGSYGYTF.

The V and J genes are TRBV5-1 and TRBJ2-5; TRBD2 aligns across 11 bases. The CDR3 covers 15 residues. Germline-derived CDR1 and CDR2 are SGHRS and YFSETQ. Germline trimming cut 4 bases from V and 2 bases from J; bases unmatched to any gene: 4. The CDR3 sequence is CASSPGTSGQETQYF. The CDR3 DNA reads as TGCGCCAGCAGCCCCGGGACTAGCGGTCAAGAGACCCAGTACTTC.

This clonotype was seen just once. CDR3 loop: CSVEPTGASDTQYF. CDR3 bases: TGCAGCGTTGAACCGACAGGGGCTTCAGATACGCAGTATTTT. The J gene is TRBJ2-3, the V gene TRBV29-1; TRBD1 agrees at 8 bases. The CDR3 is 14 residues long. From germline, CDR1 is SQVTM and CDR2 ANQGSEA. Trimming took 2 bases from V and 4 from J; bases not matched to a gene: 5.

This chain connects TRBV29-1 to TRBJ2-5; a weak D match, TRBD1 (5 bases). The CDR3 is 15 amino acids. Trimming took off 3 bases at V and 0 bases at J, with 14 bases between the two ends. CDR1 and CDR2 from the germline V gene are SQVTM and ANQGSEA. The CDR3 DNA sequence: TGCAGCGTTGAGGCAGGGCAAGGGTACCAAGAGACCCAGTACTTC. Protein sequence: CSVEAGQGYQETQYF.

The chain joins TRBV2 to TRBJ2-1, with D unclear. Trimming shortened V by 1 base and J by 8 bases, and 3 bases separated the two germline ends. The CDR3 sequence is 11 residues long. The germline CDR1 and CDR2 sequences are SNHLY and FYNNEI. The chain's CDR3 is CASSEVDEQFF. The CDR3, as DNA: TGTGCCAGCAGTGAAGTGGATGAGCAGTTCTTC.

The V gene is TRBV20-1, the J gene TRBJ2-1; perhaps TRBD1 as D (5 bases). The ends were cut back, 0 bases at V and 7 bases at J, with 19 bases in the middle. Germline CDR1 and CDR2: DFQATT and SNEGSKA (reference sequence). The CDR3 sequence is 16 residues long. This CDR3 is CSARDRIQGIRNEQFF. In DNA, the CDR3 is TGCAGTGCTAGAGATAGGATTCAGGGTATAAGGAATGAGCAGTTCTTC.

The V call is TRBV6-6, the J call TRBJ2-1, with no clear D. From germline, CDR1 is MNHNY and CDR2 SVGAGI (reference sequence). V dropped 6 bases and J dropped 5 bases, with 2 bases sitting between them. The CDR3 is 10 residues long. The CDR3 DNA follows: TGTGCCAGCAGCGACAATGAGCAGTTCTTC. Amino acid sequence: CASSDNEQFF.

V usage is TRBV14 and J usage is TRBJ2-7; D not resolved. CDR1 is SGHDN and CDR2 is FVKESK in the germline V gene. V lost 0 bases, J lost 3 bases, and 12 bases lay in between. CDR3 size: 15 residues. The chain's CDR3 is CASSQDPGKGYEQYF. Written as DNA, the CDR3 is TGTGCCAGCAGCCAAGATCCGGGCAAAGGCTACGAGCAGTACTTC.

V is TRBV30 and J is TRBJ2-7, with 7 bases identical to TRBD2. The length of the CDR3 is 16 residues. V was pared by 2 bases and J by 0 bases, with 10 bases of the junction left unmatched. The V gene's germline CDR1 is GTSNPN and CDR2 SVGIG (reference sequence). The CDR3 protein is CAWSTIAGESSYEQYF. The CDR3 nucleotides read TGTGCCTGGAGTACCATCGCGGGGGAGAGCTCCTACGAGCAGTACTTC.

This chain connects TRBV20-1 to TRBJ2-3; D call uncertain. The V gene's germline CDR1 is DFQATT and CDR2 SNEGSKA (reference sequence). The CDR3 extends over 12 amino acids. V lost 2 bases and J 5 bases, leaving 8 bases between the germline ends. The CDR3 nucleotides are TGCAGTGCTAGACCCCACGAAGATACGCAGTATTTT. Amino acid sequence: CSARPHEDTQYF.

The chain is built from TRBV3-1 and TRBJ2-3; 7 positions agree with TRBD1. The CDR3 sequence is 12 residues long. Germline V gene data show CDR1 as LGHDT and CDR2 as YNNKEL (reference sequence). Trimming took 9 bases from V and 8 from J; bases not matched to a gene: 8. DNA for the CDR3: TGTGCCAGTGGACAGGCCGGGGTTACGCAGTATTTT. The encoded protein is CASGQAGVTQYF.

The chain links TRBV7-2 to TRBJ1-1; D is perhaps TRBD1 (5 bases). Germline loops: CDR1 SGHTA, CDR2 FQGNSA. Trimming cost V 3 bases and J 5 bases, with 10 bases left between them. CDR3 length: 13 residues. CDR3 residues: CASSLRGLTEAFF. CDR3 DNA: TGTGCCAGCAGCTTGCGGGGCTTGACTGAAGCTTTCTTT.

The chain joins TRBV6-6 to TRBJ2-3, with D possibly TRBD1 on 6 matching bases. The V end lost 6 bases, the J end lost 4 bases, and 17 bases lay between the germline ends. The V gene's germline CDR1 is MNHNY and CDR2 SVGAGI (reference sequence). There are 15 residues in the CDR3. CDR3 nucleotides: TGTGCCAGCAGGTCTTTGACAGGCAGCCCAGATACGCAGTATTTT. Amino acid sequence: CASRSLTGSPDTQYF.

The chain carries TRBV20-1 and TRBJ2-2; 9 nucleotides line up with TRBD1. CDR1 and CDR2 from the germline V gene are DFQATT and SNEGSKA (reference sequence). CDR3 size: 14 residues. The ends lost 5 bases at V and 5 bases at J; junction bases unmatched: 6. This CDR3 is CSAGTGLSTGELFF. In nucleotides, the CDR3 is TGCAGTGCTGGGACAGGGCTGTCTACCGGGGAGCTGTTTTTT.

The chain carries TRBV3-1 and TRBJ2-4; 8 bases line up with TRBD2. The CDR3 consists of 15 residues. J was trimmed by 6 bases and V by 4 bases; bases with no gene match: 8. Germline assignment: CDR1 LGHDT and CDR2 YNNKEL (reference sequence). CDR3 nucleotides: TGTGCCAGCAGCCGAGAAGCGGGAGCAGGAAACATTCAGTACTTC. Protein: CASSREAGAGNIQYF.

The chain links TRBV4-1 to TRBJ2-5; D assignment may be TRBD1 or TRBD2 (5 bases each). With 0 bases removed from V and 5 bases from J, the gap between germline ends came to 13 bases. This CDR3 region has 15 residues. In germline, CDR1 is MGHRA, CDR2 YSYEKL. The CDR3 spells CASSQEGRGRETQYF. The CDR3, as DNA: TGCGCCAGCAGCCAAGAAGGCCGGGGCCGGGAGACCCAGTACTTC.

This sequence joins TRBV29-1 and TRBJ2-1, with D possibly matching TRBD2 (6 bases). V lost 7 bases and J lost 3, with 7 bases in between. This CDR3 has 11 amino acids. The germline CDR1 and CDR2 sequences are SQVTM and ANQGSEA. The CDR3 region is CSAGDYNEQFF. The CDR3 DNA reads as TGCAGCGCGGGGGACTACAATGAGCAGTTCTTC.